Reported below is one T cell receptor (beta chain). Its antigen is unidentified. Germline V gives CDR1 SGHVS, CDR2 FQNEAQ. V lost 4 bases to trimming and J lost 3 bases, with 13 bases between them. CDR3 length: 14 amino acids. The data are from a study of T cell responses to AZD1222 COVID-19 vaccine. Notes on the study in general: Spike-specific TCRs gained breadth and depth after people received two AZD1222 doses.

Profiled with immunoSEQ multiplex PCR; TCRdb holds only in-frame clones, not every one. This table has about 140,000 clones, 90% to 95% appearing once. The source of this sequence is an adult who received the AZD1222 COVID-19 vaccine. The chain recombines TRBV7-8 with TRBJ2-7; unclear D gene. The sequenced sample was peripheral blood, obtained 28 days after the second AZD1222 dose. CDR3 residues: CASSSTNAVYEQYF. The CDR3, as DNA: TGTGCCAGCAGCTCAACAAATGCGGTCTACGAGCAGTACTTC.